These 19 T cell receptor beta chains share one sample of origin, sequenced in a study of blood T cell repertoires in COVID-19. The table came from immunoSEQ multiplex PCR; TCRdb's copy has only in-frame clones and leaves some out. The sample includes almost 250,000 clones, 86% seen only once; the top ten take 1.5% to 2%. Material: peripheral blood. The source of these receptors is a woman aged 60-75 years who had recovered from COVID-19.

This chain uses TRBV6-2 or TRBV6-3 with TRBJ2-7; 9 bases map to TRBD2. Trimming took 6 bases from V and 3 from J; bases not matched to a gene: 9. The CDR3 has 15 residues. Germline-derived CDR1 and CDR2 are MNHEY and SVGEGT. As DNA, the CDR3 is TGTGCCAGCAGCGACGGGTCTAGCGGGGACTACGAGCAGTACTTC. Its protein is CASSDGSSGDYEQYF.

CDR3 DNA sequence: TGTGCCAGCAGCCTGAACTACCCAGATACGCAGTATTTT. This gives the protein CASSLNYPDTQYF. The rearrangement links TRBV9 to TRBJ2-3, with D uncertain. From germline, CDR1 is SGDLS and CDR2 YYNGEE. The V and J ends lost 4 bases and 4 bases respectively, with 10 bases between them. The CDR3 extends over 13 amino acids.

The J gene is TRBJ2-3, the V gene TRBV19; the match to TRBD1 covers 8 bases. The length of the CDR3 is 16 residues. V dropped 6 bases and J dropped 2; count of bases not matched to a gene: 10. Germline V gene lookup returns CDR1 LNHDA and CDR2 SQIVND (reference sequence). This CDR3 is CASRQGQGGHTDTQYF. DNA for the CDR3: TGTGCCAGTAGACAAGGACAGGGAGGACACACAGATACGCAGTATTTT.

The chain is built from TRBV5-1 and TRBJ2-2; maybe TRBD1 (6 bases). The CDR3 extends over 16 amino acids. The V gene's germline CDR1 is SGHRS and CDR2 YFSETQ. Trimming cost V 0 bases and J 5 bases, with 14 bases left between them. In DNA form, the CDR3 reads TGCGCCAGCAGCTTGGGCCAGGGGATTAAGACCGGGGAGCTGTTTTTT. The encoded protein is CASSLGQGIKTGELFF.

This clone has a handful of counts. The gene calls are TRBV7-6 and TRBJ1-2; D might be TRBD1 (6 bases). V was cut by 5 bases and J by 0 bases, with 22 bases left in between. Per germline, CDR1 SGHVS and CDR2 FNYEAQ. This CDR3 has 18 amino acids. The DNA for the CDR3 is TGTGCCAGCAGCCCGCGCACCCCAGGACAGCTAACTAACTATGGCTACACCTTC. It specifies CASSPRTPGQLTNYGYTF.

V and J are TRBV19 and TRBJ1-5, with 7 bases aligning to TRBD1. Germline CDR1 reads LNHDA; CDR2 reads SQIVND (reference sequence). With 5 bases clipped from V and 1 base from J, the junction kept 17 bases outside the gene matches. This CDR3 has 19 residues. CDR3 sequence reads: CASSGVTGFSGLSNQPQHF. The CDR3 DNA reads as TGTGCCAGTAGTGGAGTGACAGGGTTTAGTGGCTTGAGCAATCAGCCCCAGCATTTT. Full variable domain (missing parts from reference TRBV19 and TRBJ1-5): DGGITQSPKYLFRKEGQNVTLSCEQNLNHDAMYWYRQDPGQGLRLIYYSQIVNDFQKGDIAEGYSVSREKKESFPLTVTSAQKNPTAFYLCASSGVTGFSGLSNQPQHFGDGTRLSIL.

CDR3 sequence reads: CASSSTGGPGYGYTF. The CDR3 nucleotides are TGTGCCAGCAGCAGTACAGGGGGCCCTGGCTATGGCTACACCTTC. This chain uses TRBV5-5 with TRBJ1-2, with 9 bases identical to TRBD1. The CDR3 extends over 15 amino acids. Germline V gene data show CDR1 as SGHKS and CDR2 as YYEKEE (reference sequence). J was trimmed by 4 bases and V by 4 bases; bases with no gene match: 8.

The CDR3 sequence is CASSLAVASGGSYEQYF. In nucleotides, the CDR3 is TGTGCCAGCAGCTTAGCGGTGGCTAGCGGGGGGTCGTACGAGCAGTACTTC. This chain links TRBV7-2 with TRBJ2-7; the match to TRBD2 covers 11 bases. CDR1 is SGHTA and CDR2 is FQGNSA in the germline V gene. V trimming: 0 bases; J trimming: 4 bases; junction bases outside the gene matches: 8. The CDR3 spans 17 residues.

Concerning this clone itself: This specimen includes other DNA sequences encoding the same CDR3. The rearrangement joins TRBV12-3 or TRBV12-4 to TRBJ2-7; TRBD1 might be the D (5 bases). V was cut by 3 bases and J by 3 bases, with 6 bases left in between. The CDR3 consists of 12 residues. CDR3 sequence reads: CASSLQGYEQYF. The CDR3 coding sequence is TGTGCCAGCAGTTTGCAGGGCTACGAGCAGTACTTC.

The V gene is TRBV5-1, the J gene TRBJ1-3; 9 bases agree with TRBD1. In germline, CDR1 is SGHRS, CDR2 YFSETQ. This CDR3 is 16 amino acids long. With V trimmed by 4 bases and J by 0 bases, 5 bases remained unmatched. The CDR3 DNA reads as TGCGCCAGCAGCCCGGGACAGGGCCTCTCTGGAAACACCATATATTTT. It encodes CASSPGQGLSGNTIYF.

The chain has TRBV10-3 and TRBJ2-3, with TRBD1 identical over 7 bases. The V gene's germline CDR1 is ENHRY and CDR2 SYGVKD. The CDR3 runs to 15 residues. The V and J ends lost 10 bases and 4 bases, in that order; junction bases with no gene match: 14. Here the CDR3 DNA reads TGTGCCAGCCGGGACAGCCGGGACCTGGCAGATACGCAGTATTTT. Residues: CASRDSRDLADTQYF.

The chain links TRBV5-4 to TRBJ2-6, with TRBD1 matching over 8 bases. Germline-derived CDR1 and CDR2 are SGHNT and YYREEE (reference sequence). The CDR3 has 17 amino acids. Germline trimming cut 3 bases from V and 0 bases from J; bases unmatched to any gene: 5. The CDR3 DNA reads as TGTGCCAGCAGCTGGGGACAGGCCTACTCTGGGGCCAACGTCCTGACTTTC. Translated: CASSWGQAYSGANVLTF.

This clone was picked up one time. The CDR3 reads CASSARDRSTGNTIYF. As DNA, the CDR3 is TGTGCCAGCAGCGCGAGGGACAGGTCGACTGGAAACACCATATATTTT. The rearrangement uses TRBV9 and TRBJ1-3; 8 nucleotides align to TRBD1. The CDR3 totals 16 residues. CDR1 is SGDLS and CDR2 is YYNGEE in the germline V gene. V dropped 3 bases and J dropped 2; count of bases not matched to a gene: 7.

The chain joins TRBV15 to TRBJ1-2; D is undetermined. This CDR3 has 15 amino acids. The germline V and J ends were trimmed by 1 base and 4 bases, with 13 bases remaining between them. Germline assignment: CDR1 LNHNV and CDR2 YYDKDF (reference sequence). CDR3 residues: CATSRGATGSYGYTF. The CDR3 DNA follows: TGTGCCACCAGCAGAGGAGCGACGGGAAGCTATGGCTACACCTTC.

The V call is TRBV12-3 or TRBV12-4, the J call TRBJ1-1; the match to TRBD1 covers 8 bases. Trimming took 7 bases from V and 11 from J; bases not matched to a gene: 12. The CDR3 loop spans 13 amino acids. The CDR3 bases are TGTGCCAGCACAGAACAGGGGGGCCGGTACGCTTTCTTT. Its protein is CASTEQGGRYAFF.

The chain couples TRBV5-8 to TRBJ1-2; no reliable D call. Deletions cut 0 bases from V and 0 bases from J, with 6 bases between. Germline V gene sequence: CDR1 SGHTS, CDR2 YDEGEE. The CDR3 sequence is 14 residues long. The CDR3 region has the DNA TGTGCCAGCAGCTTGGGGGCCCCTAACTATGGCTACACCTTC. It encodes CASSLGAPNYGYTF.

The V gene is TRBV28, the J gene TRBJ1-5; 8 nucleotides align to TRBD1. The CDR3 has 14 residues. Looked up from germline, CDR1 is MDHEN and CDR2 is SYDVKM. Trimming removed 3 bases from V and 5 bases from J; junction bases left unmatched: 3. The CDR3 sequence is CASSLRTGHQPQHF. The CDR3 DNA reads TGTGCCAGCAGTTTGCGGACAGGGCATCAGCCCCAGCATTTT.

The chain links TRBV5-5 to TRBJ2-5; tentative D call: TRBD2 (6 bases). CDR1 is SGHKS and CDR2 is YYEKEE in the germline V gene (reference sequence). V was clipped by 3 bases and J by 5 bases, with 11 bases between them. CDR3 size: 13 residues. CDR3 in DNA: TGTGCCAGCAGCTGGGGACTGAGGGAGACCCAGTACTTC. It translates to CASSWGLRETQYF.

The rearrangement links TRBV6-5 to TRBJ2-1; the D gene is possibly TRBD1 (6 bases). The CDR3 is 14 residues long. The germline V gene has CDR1 MNHEY and CDR2 SVGAGI. V was cut by 2 bases and J by 3 bases, with 8 bases left in between. CDR3 in amino acids: CASSYRTVYNEQFF. For the CDR3, the DNA is TGTGCCAGCAGTTACAGGACAGTCTACAATGAGCAGTTCTTC.